This TCR beta chain was sequenced in a study of shared clonotypes between healthy human individuals. CDR1 and CDR2 from the germline V gene are WSHSY and SAAADI. Trimming removed 6 bases at V and 4 bases at J, with 16 bases between. The CDR3 has 15 amino acids. Method: immunoSEQ multiplex PCR; TCRdb's copy keeps in-frame clones and lacks some. This table holds over 400,000 clones, more than 75% found once. The specimen was PBMCs. This chain connects TRBV10-2 to TRBJ1-5, with D tentatively TRBD1 (6 bases). This receptor was taken from a woman aged 40 to 50 in good health. Some clones in this sample may be carry-over from other donors' samples. The CDR3 region has the DNA TGCGCCAGCAGGCCCCCGGGACACCTAAATCAGCCCCAGCATTTT. It yields the protein CASRPPGHLNQPQHF.